This entry concerns a single T cell receptor beta chain. The antigen this receptor binds is unknown. No per-base quality is available; no much larger clone lies one base away. This specimen's time point label, interpreted: pretreatment peripheral blood. The Qiagen DNeasy Blood extraction kit was used to purify genomic DNA from total PBMCs and tumor samples. PBMCs were collected pretreatment and during treatment, and were isolated and stored as previously described. The entry originates in a study of PD-L1 blockade in urothelial cancer (TCRdb year 2017). Some background on the complete study: About 90% of the roughly 29 patients were identified as males with urothelial cancer of bladder origin, and a prior smoking history was reported by 18 of 29 patients. An ECOG performance status of 0 or 1 was recorded for the patients, and 0 to 3 prior chemotherapy regimens had been received by the patients. An exploratory multi-omic analysis was conducted of the somatic, immune and clinical correlates of response to PD-L1 blockade with atezolizumab in urothelial cancer. Approximately 29 patients had pretreatment blood TCR-seq, roughly 25 had at least one posttreatment blood collection, and roughly 25 had tumor TCR-seq. TCR sequencing covered pretreatment tumor samples and matched, serially collected peripheral blood taken before and after atezolizumab treatment. Durable clinical benefit meant progression-free survival longer than 6 months, and TCR features were also tested against progression-free and overall survival. Some ten patients reached durable clinical benefit, while 20 patients did not. In the same patients, pretreatment tumors underwent whole exome sequencing and RNA sequencing in addition to TCR sequencing. A median of about 150,000 T cells and around 81,000 unique TCRs was obtained from blood samples, and a median clonality of around 0.08 was observed. Blood samples were analyzed 3 weeks after the start of treatment (second dose) and 6 weeks after the start of treatment.

Synthetic TCR analog templates were spiked into each PCR so that absolute template abundance could be estimated from read counts. The immunoSEQ assay used bias-controlled V and J gene primers to amplify TCRbeta CDR3 regions from genomic DNA. Sequencing of rearranged TCRbeta segments was performed at approximately 20X coverage. In the source study's methods: Clustering was used to correct sequencing errors, and CDR3s were annotated against IMGT to assign V, D and J genes. Only productive TCRbeta rearrangements were used in downstream analyses, excluding out-of-frame or stop-codon sequences. Clonality was computed as one minus Shannon entropy normalized by the log of the number of unique productive sequences. Fisher's exact test with Benjamini-Hochberg correction, using a cutoff of adjusted p below 0.01, was how clones that differed between time points or between blood and tumor were identified. TCRdb mirrors the immuneACCESS table, restricted to in-frame sequences. Some clones are absent from its copies; in checked studies, under half trace to an unresolved V gene, and the reason for the others is unknown. V, J and clone size are those of that table, while D and trimming were read from the DNA. This sample is represented by 40,000 to 55,000 clones; about 88% of them were singletons. The ten top clones hold around a quarter of the sample.

V is pared back by 0 bases and J by 6 bases, with 11 bases lying between the germline termini. The CDR1 and CDR2 encoded by the germline V gene are SGDLS and YYNGEE. The CDR3 runs 14 residues from the cysteine to the phenylalanine. The entry retains the CDR3 DNA only, 42 bases that are in frame from base 1. Here is what the overall study found, with its caveats: Improved progression-free and overall survival was found to be associated with pretreatment peripheral blood TCR clonality below the median. Among patients with durable benefit, tumor-associated TCR clones showed greater expansion in peripheral blood 3 weeks after treatment started (n ≈ 24, p = 0.022). Small sample size (n ≈ 29) and many exploratory analyses mean the results are intended to be hypothesis-generating.

The TCR originated in a donor at least 40 years old with urothelial cancer. The sequencing here drew on PBMCs, taken around atezolizumab (anti-PD-L1) treatment. The V and J genes are TRBV9 and TRBJ2-3; the best D guess is TRBD2, with 6 bases matching. DNA sequence: TGTGCCAGCAGCGTAGGCGGGATGGGTGATACGCAGTATTTT. This is translated as CASSVGGMGDTQYF. The full variable domain, completed from the reference TRBV9 and TRBJ2-3 proteins outside the CDR3, reads DSGVTQTPKHLITATGQRVTLRCSPRSGDLSVYWYQQSLDQGLQFLIQYYNGEERAKGNILERFSAQQFPDLHSELNLSSLELGDSALYFCASSVGGMGDTQYFGPGTRLTVL.